A selection of T cell receptor beta chains follows, all from one sample in a study of vaccination and CD4 T cells after COVID-19. These receptors are not linked to any known antigen. In TCRdb, the PCR reads were re-called with MiXCR into one record per CDR3 protein. The profile covers about 15,000 distinct CDR3 sequences, with about 34% appearing a single time and roughly a third taken by the ten largest. Specimen: cultured CD4+ T cells from blood. The origin of the receptors is a human donor with COVID-19. Each CDR3 is given with its conserved first and last residue. The order of the fields is CDR3 length, V gene, J gene, D gene, clone size, CDR3 DNA, CDR3 protein. The D gene is left open where the match is weak. Not all rows give a size; the values are once, few, many and, for expanded clones, a class.

13	TRBV14	TRBJ1-1	-	-	TGTGCCAGCAGCCAAGACAGGGTGTCTGAAGCTTTCTTT	CASSQDRVSEAFF
13	TRBV15	TRBJ1-1	-	-	TGTGCCACCGGCGCGGGGGTAAACACTGAAGCTTTCTTT	CATGAGVNTEAFF
16	TRBV6-5	TRBJ2-2	TRBD2	-	TGTACCAGCAGTTGGACTAGCGGGGGGAACACCGGGGAGCTGTTTTTT	CTSSWTSGGNTGELFF
17	TRBV6-7	TRBJ1-2	-	few	TGTGCCAGCAGTTACTCGTGGGGCACTGGGGAGGGCTATGGCTACACCTTC	CASSYSWGTGEGYGYTF
15	TRBV6-5	TRBJ1-2	TRBD1	few	TGTGCCAGCAGTTACCAGGACAGGGCGGGCTATGGCTACACCTTC	CASSYQDRAGYGYTF
15	TRBV7-2	TRBJ1-4	TRBD1	few	TGTGCCAGCAGCTTAGGGGGACAGGGGGGTGAAAAACTGTTTTTT	CASSLGGQGGEKLFF
15	TRBV11-3	TRBJ1-2	-	-	TGTGCCAGCAGCTTAGGCAGGGGCTTCGGCTATGGCTACACCTTC	CASSLGRGFGYGYTF
17	TRBV6-1	TRBJ1-2	-	-	TGTGCCAGCAGCCTCAAGGTCCGGGGCGACCTAATGGATGGCTACACCTTC	CASSLKVRGDLMDGYTF
13	TRBV20-1	TRBJ2-5	-	few	TGCAGTGCGTTCGGGGCTGACGAAGAGACCCAGTACTTC	CSAFGADEETQYF
14	TRBV20-1	TRBJ2-3	-	few	TGCAGTGCTAGTACCCCAAGGGGCACAGATACGCAGTATTTT	CSASTPRGTDTQYF
14	TRBV4-1	TRBJ1-1	TRBD1	few	TGCGCCAGCAGCCAAGGGACAGGGTCCACTGAAGCTTTCTTT	CASSQGTGSTEAFF
18	TRBV4-2	TRBJ2-4	-	few	TGTGCCAGCAGCCAAGATGGGCAGGCCGACCTCTACAAAAACATTCAGTACTTC	CASSQDGQADLYKNIQYF
16	TRBV20-1	TRBJ1-2	-	few	TGCAGTGCTAGAGCGGGGGGGCCTGCAGGCGGCTATGGCTACACCTTC	CSARAGGPAGGYGYTF
12	TRBV6-1	TRBJ1-4	-	few	TGTGCCAGCAGTAGTTTTCAAGAAAAACTGTTTTTT	CASSSFQEKLFF
11	TRBV6-1	TRBJ1-1	-	-	TGTGCCAGCAGTGATAGGTCTGAAGCTTTCTTT	CASSDRSEAFF